The source of this T cell receptor (beta chain) is a study of T-cell reconstitution after alpha-beta-depleted transplantation in children. Germline V gene sequence: CDR1 SEHNR, CDR2 FQNEAQ (reference sequence). This CDR3 comprises 17 residues. V gave up 7 bases and J gave up 2 bases, with 23 bases separating them. Unique molecular identifiers tagged the TCRbeta library. TCRdb re-derived calls from the PCR reads in MiXCR, one entry per CDR3 protein. The sample lists about 980,000 distinct CDR3 sequences, about 29% seen once, with approximately 30% in the top ten. This clonotype was seen only a few times. The antigen is unknown. Study-wide points: Newly produced T cells mostly provided counts and TCRbeta diversity after one year, as hyperexpanded clones declined. Some patients owed their high day-60 TCRbeta diversity to surviving recipient T cells and thymic progenitors. Reported findings indicate that, about two months after transplant, alpha-beta T cells came from several hundred expanded clones, which were derived from non-depleted graft cells.

The source of this sequence is a boy younger than two who had a stem cell transplant for SCID, so the T cells may come from the graft donor. The V gene is TRBV7-9, the J gene TRBJ1-1, with D possibly being TRBD1 (5 bases). The sample consisted of PBMCs, mostly from graft donor cells, taken 360 days after TCRalphabeta/CD19-depleted stem cell transplant. CDR3 sequence: CASTEGSGLIYNTEAFF. CDR3 in DNA: TGTGCCAGCACCGAAGGATCAGGGTTAATCTATAACACTGAAGCTTTCTTT.